This TCR beta chain was documented in a study of lymphopenia after photon versus proton radiotherapy. Study observations and caveats: Oligoclonal CD8+ Temra expansion after nadir drove photon patients' diversity drop. Post-nadir TCR diversity decline inversely tracked overall survival among those who died. Better survival with proton therapy was suggested as possible, not demonstrated. Relative stability marked proton patients; photon patients lost diversity and naive cells.

In regard to this clone: As yet, its antigen is unknown.

This table comes from immunoSEQ multiplex PCR, and its TCRdb copy is limited to in-frame clones, with some not included. The sample yields about 160,000 clones, roughly nine tenths seen once. This CDR3 has 15 residues. V lost 1 base and J lost 4, with 13 bases in between. CDR1 is SGHVS and CDR2 is FQNEAQ in the germline V gene. Source: peripheral blood, taken from a patient treated with photon-based radiotherapy. V gene TRBV7-8 combines with J gene TRBJ1-1; tentative D call: TRBD1 (5 bases). The sequence derives from a man aged 50 or older with gastric cancer. The CDR3 nucleotides read TGTGCCAGCAGCTTAGGTGGAGGGGTAGGCACTGAAGCTTTCTTT. Its translation: CASSLGGGVGTEAFF.